This entry concerns a single TCR beta chain. Its antigen remains unidentified. Germline V gene sequence: CDR1 MDHEN, CDR2 SYDVKM. This CDR3 contains 16 residues. V trimming: 2 bases; J trimming: 15 bases; junction bases outside the gene matches: 18. The source of the sample is a study of shared clonotypes between healthy human individuals. Across the whole study: Those who served as donors were two women and a few men between the ages of 18 and 49. The study's findings and limits: Blood was the only sampled material, and tissue repertoires likely differ.

The authors ran the assay at deep level. Genomic DNA from each subset was divided evenly over several immunoSEQ plates. The data were produced by immunoSEQ multiplex PCR, yet TCRdb's version contains in-frame clones alone and is incomplete. Among roughly 2,300,000 clones listed, 80% to 95% were seen once. The genes are TRBV28 and TRBJ1-5; 8 bases align to TRBD1. This TCR was sampled from a man between 18 and 29 years old in good health. Some clones in this sample may be carry-over from other donors' samples. Input material: naive CD4+ T cells from PBMCs. This sample's subset: CD45RA+ positively selected. The CDR3 DNA follows: TGTGCCAGCAGTTTAGGTGAAGGACAGGGTTTCTTCGGGGGGCATTTT. Translation gives CASSLGEGQGFFGGHF.